These 15 T cell receptor beta chains came from one sample sequenced in a study of long-term antiretroviral therapy in people with HIV. Researchers report immunoSEQ v3.0 was run at survey level. Data came from immunoSEQ multiplex PCR; TCRdb stores just in-frame clones and leaves some out. In the table there are 20,000 to 30,000 clones, about 86% of which are singletons. This sample comprised unsorted PBMCs, obtained around 4.5 years after starting antiretroviral therapy. These receptors originate from a man aged 25-45 years with HIV.

This clone was observed a single time. The rearrangement links TRBV30 to TRBJ1-1; no clear D gene. With 6 bases removed from V and 2 bases from J, the gap between germline ends came to 10 bases. The CDR3 length is 12 residues. The germline CDR1 and CDR2 sequences are GTSNPN and SVGIG (reference sequence). CDR3 nucleotides: TGTGCCTGTTCTCGGGTTAACACTGAAGCTTTCTTT. Its translation: CACSRVNTEAFF.

V usage is TRBV27 and J usage is TRBJ1-1, with TRBD1 matching over 9 bases. CDR1 is MNHEY, CDR2 SMNVEV, per germline (reference sequence). The length of the CDR3 is 14 residues. V dropped 5 bases and J dropped 0; count of bases not matched to a gene: 1. The CDR3 loop reads CASSNRGLNTEAFF. The CDR3 DNA sequence: TGTGCCAGCAGTAACAGGGGGCTGAACACTGAAGCTTTCTTT.

Here the CDR3 reads CASSTGAQTYEQYF. CDR3 in DNA: TGTGCCAGCTCAACAGGGGCCCAAACCTACGAGCAGTACTTC. V gene TRBV18 combines with J gene TRBJ2-7, with TRBD1 matching over 7 bases. Looked up from germline, CDR1 is KGHSH and CDR2 is LQKENI. The CDR3 contains 14 residues. V shed 5 bases, J shed 2 bases, and the junction held 6 bases outside the gene matches. Complete variable domain (other parts from reference TRBV18 and TRBJ2-7): NAGVMQNPRHLVRRRGQEARLRCSPMKGHSHVYWYRQLPEEGLKFMVYLQKENIIDESGMPKERFSAEFPKEGPSILRIQQVVRGDSAAYFCASSTGAQTYEQYFGPGTRLTVT.

This clone rates as medium-sized. This rearrangement joins TRBV7-9 to TRBJ2-3; D is perhaps TRBD2 (5 bases). Germline V CDR1 and CDR2: SEHNR, FQNEAQ (reference sequence). The V gene lost 2 bases and the J gene lost 3 bases, with 12 bases spanning the gap. CDR3 length equals 15 residues. The CDR3 loop reads CASSLTVGSTDTQYF. CDR3 sequence (DNA): TGTGCCAGCAGCTTAACTGTGGGGAGTACAGATACGCAGTATTTT.

V usage is TRBV5-1 and J usage is TRBJ2-3, with 8 positions matching TRBD1. Germline V gene sequence: CDR1 SGHRS, CDR2 YFSETQ. The CDR3 totals 16 residues. V was clipped by 0 bases and J by 5 bases; unmatched bases: 8. CDR3 residues: CASSLDATGVRDTQYF. DNA of the CDR3: TGCGCCAGCAGCTTGGACGCGACAGGGGTAAGAGATACGCAGTATTTT. Variable domain in full (rest from reference TRBV5-1 and TRBJ2-3): KAGVTQTPRYLIKTRGQQVTLSCSPISGHRSVSWYQQTPGQGLQFLFEYFSETQRNKGNFPGRFSGRQFSNSRSEMNVSTLELGDSALYLCASSLDATGVRDTQYFGPGTRLTVL.

The rearrangement links TRBV30 to TRBJ1-2; 9 nucleotides match TRBD1. CDR1 is GTSNPN, CDR2 SVGIG, per germline (reference sequence). Trimming at V came to 5 bases and at J to 8 bases, leaving 6 bases not matched to a gene. The CDR3 has 12 amino acids. CDR3 sequence reads: CAWSQGAKGYTF. The CDR3 bases are TGTGCCTGGTCACAGGGGGCGAAAGGCTACACCTTC.

This chain connects TRBV4-3 to TRBJ2-2, with TRBD2 matching 11 bases. The germline V gene encodes CDR1 LGHNA and CDR2 YSLEER. The CDR3 sequence is 16 residues long. The V segment lost 3 bases and the J segment 7 bases; nucleotides outside the gene matches: 7. CDR3 sequence (DNA): TGCGCCAGCAGCCAGGCAACTAGCGGGGGTGACGGGGAGCTGTTTTTT. Its protein product is CASSQATSGGDGELFF.

CDR3 nucleotide sequence: TGTGCCAGCAGTCCCCCAGGCCGTGAGCAGTTCTTC. Its protein product is CASSPPGREQFF. The J gene is TRBJ2-1, the V gene TRBV27, with D unclear. This CDR3 is built from 12 residues. V gave up 5 bases and J gave up 9 bases, with 11 bases separating them. From germline, CDR1 is MNHEY and CDR2 SMNVEV (reference sequence).

The J gene is TRBJ1-2, the V gene TRBV2; no reliable D call. Trimming stripped 5 bases from V and 3 bases from J, with 13 bases between. The CDR3 extends over 14 amino acids. Germline CDR1 reads SNHLY; CDR2 reads FYNNEI. The CDR3 protein is CASSLKLLYYGYTF. In nucleotides, the CDR3 is TGTGCCAGCAGTCTCAAGCTTCTATACTATGGCTACACCTTC.

The chain employs TRBV6-1 and TRBJ1-1; D might be TRBD1 (6 bases). CDR1 and CDR2 (germline): MNHNS, SASEGT. V lost 2 bases and J lost 11, with 12 bases in between. There are 12 residues in the CDR3. This chain's CDR3 is CASSEFRGLAFF. CDR3 coding DNA: TGTGCCAGCAGTGAATTCAGGGGTTTGGCTTTCTTT.

This sequence joins TRBV6-1 and TRBJ1-2; D is possibly TRBD1 (5 bases). The CDR3 runs to 17 residues. The V end lost 2 bases, the J end lost 3 bases, and 19 bases lay between the germline ends. The V gene's germline CDR1 is MNHNS and CDR2 SASEGT. DNA for the CDR3: TGTGCCAGCAGTGAAATCGTCGGGGCCTGGTTCGACTATGGCTACACCTTC. Translating it yields CASSEIVGAWFDYGYTF.

The chain recombines TRBV6-1 with TRBJ1-2; no reliable D call. The CDR3 runs to 14 residues. V was cut by 2 bases and J by 4 bases, with 11 bases left in between. Germline V CDR1 and CDR2: MNHNS, SASEGT. The CDR3 DNA reads as TGTGCCAGCAGTGAAACCGTCCAGGTCTATGGCTACACCTTC. It encodes CASSETVQVYGYTF.

J is TRBJ2-7 and V is TRBV6-6, with 8 bases that match TRBD2. The CDR3 consists of 13 residues. The J segment lost 4 bases and the V segment lost 8 bases, leaving 7 bases of the junction unmatched. Germline CDR1 and CDR2: MNHNY and SVGAGI (reference sequence). The CDR3 coding sequence is TGTGCCAGCCGGGGACTAGAATCTTACGAGCAGTACTTC. It is translated as CASRGLESYEQYF.

J is TRBJ2-3 and V is TRBV19; 11 bases line up with TRBD2. Trimming removed 2 bases from V and 4 bases from J; junction bases left unmatched: 5. Germline V lookup: CDR1 LNHDA, CDR2 SQIVND (reference sequence). The CDR3 loop spans 16 amino acids. As DNA, the CDR3 is TGTGCCAGTAGTATACTAGCGGGAGGAACCCCAGATACGCAGTATTTT. This sequence encodes CASSILAGGTPDTQYF.

CDR3 coding DNA: TGTGGCTCTGTGCGGCTGTTTTTT. The encoded protein is CGSVRLFF. V gene TRBV25-1 combines with J gene TRBJ2-2; D remains unclear. CDR3 length: 8 amino acids. Germline V CDR1 and CDR2: MGHDK, SYGVNS.